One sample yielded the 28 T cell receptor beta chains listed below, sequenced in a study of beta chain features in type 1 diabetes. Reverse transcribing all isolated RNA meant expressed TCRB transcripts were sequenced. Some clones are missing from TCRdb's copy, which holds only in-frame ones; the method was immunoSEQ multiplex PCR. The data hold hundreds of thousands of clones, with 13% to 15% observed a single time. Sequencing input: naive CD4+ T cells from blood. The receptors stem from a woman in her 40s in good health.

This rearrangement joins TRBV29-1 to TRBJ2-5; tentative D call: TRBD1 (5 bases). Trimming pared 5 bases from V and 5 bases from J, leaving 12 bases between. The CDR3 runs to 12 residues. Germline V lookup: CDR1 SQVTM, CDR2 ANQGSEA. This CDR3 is CSVHQGRETQYF. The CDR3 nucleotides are TGCAGCGTTCACCAGGGTCGTGAGACCCAGTACTTC.

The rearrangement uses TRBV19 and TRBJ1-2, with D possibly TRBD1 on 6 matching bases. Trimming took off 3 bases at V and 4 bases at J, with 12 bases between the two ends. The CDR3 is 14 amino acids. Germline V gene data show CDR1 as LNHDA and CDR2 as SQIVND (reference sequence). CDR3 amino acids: CASSIPRTAYGYTF. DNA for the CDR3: TGTGCCAGTAGTATCCCCCGGACAGCCTATGGCTACACCTTC.

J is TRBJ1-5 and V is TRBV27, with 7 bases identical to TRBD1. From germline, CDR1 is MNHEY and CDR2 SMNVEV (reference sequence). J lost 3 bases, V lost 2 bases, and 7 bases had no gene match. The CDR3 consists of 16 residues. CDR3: CASSLEGARYNQPQHF. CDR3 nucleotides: TGTGCCAGCAGTTTAGAGGGGGCGAGGTACAATCAGCCCCAGCATTTT.

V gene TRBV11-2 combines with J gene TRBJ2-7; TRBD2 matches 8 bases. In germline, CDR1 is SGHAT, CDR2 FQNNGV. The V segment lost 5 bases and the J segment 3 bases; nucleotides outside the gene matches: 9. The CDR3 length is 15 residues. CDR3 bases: TGTGCCAGCAGCGCCGGGACTAGAGGGGGCTACGAGCAGTACTTC. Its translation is CASSAGTRGGYEQYF.

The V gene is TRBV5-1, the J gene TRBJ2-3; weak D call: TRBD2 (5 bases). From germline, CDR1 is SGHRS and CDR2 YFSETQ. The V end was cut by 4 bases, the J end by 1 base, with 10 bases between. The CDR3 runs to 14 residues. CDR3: CASSQLRGTDTQYF. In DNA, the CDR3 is TGCGCCAGCAGCCAGTTGAGGGGCACAGATACGCAGTATTTT.

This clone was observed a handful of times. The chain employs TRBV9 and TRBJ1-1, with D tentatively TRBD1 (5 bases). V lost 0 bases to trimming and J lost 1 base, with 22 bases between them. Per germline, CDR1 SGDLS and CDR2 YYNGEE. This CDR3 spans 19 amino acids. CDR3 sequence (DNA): TGTGCCAGCAGCGTAGATGACAGTCATCGGTTCCAGGGGAACACTGAAGCTTTCTTT. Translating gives CASSVDDSHRFQGNTEAFF. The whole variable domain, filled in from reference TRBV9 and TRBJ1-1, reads DSGVTQTPKHLITATGQRVTLRCSPRSGDLSVYWYQQSLDQGLQFLIQYYNGEERAKGNILERFSAQQFPDLHSELNLSSLELGDSALYFCASSVDDSHRFQGNTEAFFGQGTRLTVV.

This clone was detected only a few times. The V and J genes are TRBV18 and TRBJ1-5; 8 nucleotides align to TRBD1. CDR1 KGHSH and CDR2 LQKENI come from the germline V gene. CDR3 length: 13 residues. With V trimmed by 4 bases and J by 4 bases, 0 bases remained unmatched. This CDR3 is CASSRQGNQPQHF. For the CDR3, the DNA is TGTGCCAGCTCACGACAGGGGAATCAGCCCCAGCATTTT.

Here the CDR3 DNA reads TGTGCCAGGAGGGGGCAGGGAAACACCGGGGAGCTGTTTTTT. Its translation: CARRGQGNTGELFF. V is TRBV2 and J is TRBJ2-2; 7 bases fit TRBD1. Germline V CDR1 and CDR2: SNHLY, FYNNEI. The V gene end was trimmed by 9 bases and the J gene end by 2 bases; junction bases not matched to a gene: 6. The CDR3 loop spans 14 amino acids.

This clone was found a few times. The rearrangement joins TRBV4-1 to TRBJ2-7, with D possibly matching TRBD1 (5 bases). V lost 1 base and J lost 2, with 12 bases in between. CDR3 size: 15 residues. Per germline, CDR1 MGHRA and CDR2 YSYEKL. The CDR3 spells CASSQVGVKTYEQYF. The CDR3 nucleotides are TGCGCCAGCAGCCAAGTAGGGGTTAAAACCTACGAGCAGTACTTC.

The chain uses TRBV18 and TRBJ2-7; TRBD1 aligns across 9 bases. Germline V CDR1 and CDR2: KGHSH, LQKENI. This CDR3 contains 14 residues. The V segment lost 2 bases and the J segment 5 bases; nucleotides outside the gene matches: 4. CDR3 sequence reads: CASSPGDRAHEQYF. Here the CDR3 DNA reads TGTGCCAGCTCACCAGGGGACAGGGCCCACGAGCAGTACTTC.

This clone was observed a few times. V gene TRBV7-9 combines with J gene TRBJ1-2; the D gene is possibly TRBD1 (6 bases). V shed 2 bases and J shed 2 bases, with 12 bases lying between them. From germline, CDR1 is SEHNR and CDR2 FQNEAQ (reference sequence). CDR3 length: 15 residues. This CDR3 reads CASSLYLGANYGYTF. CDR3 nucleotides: TGTGCCAGCAGCTTATATCTGGGGGCCAACTATGGCTACACCTTC.

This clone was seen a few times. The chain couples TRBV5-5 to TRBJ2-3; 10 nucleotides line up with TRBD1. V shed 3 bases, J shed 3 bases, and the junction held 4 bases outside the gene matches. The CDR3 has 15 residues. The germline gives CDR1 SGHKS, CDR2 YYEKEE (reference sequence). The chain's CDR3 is CASSSRGQGTDTQYF. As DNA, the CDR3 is TGTGCCAGCAGCTCTCGGGGACAGGGGACAGATACGCAGTATTTT. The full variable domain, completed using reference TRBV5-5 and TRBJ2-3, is DAGVTQSPTHLIKTRGQQVTLRCSPISGHKSVSWYQQVLGQGPQFIFQYYEKEERGRGNFPDRFSARQFPNYSSELNVNALLLGDSALYLCASSSRGQGTDTQYFGPGTRLTVL.

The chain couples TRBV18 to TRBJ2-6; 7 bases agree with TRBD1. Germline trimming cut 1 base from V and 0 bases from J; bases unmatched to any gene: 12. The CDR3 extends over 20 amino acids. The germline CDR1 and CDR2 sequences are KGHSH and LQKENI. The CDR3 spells CASSPQGGAGGSSGANVLTF. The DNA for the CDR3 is TGTGCCAGCTCACCACAAGGGGGCGCAGGAGGTAGCTCTGGGGCCAACGTCCTGACTTTC.

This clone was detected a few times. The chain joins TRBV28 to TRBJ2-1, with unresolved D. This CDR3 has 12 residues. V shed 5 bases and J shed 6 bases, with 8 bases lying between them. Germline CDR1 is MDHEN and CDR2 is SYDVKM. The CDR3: CASSPPINEQFF. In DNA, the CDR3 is TGTGCCAGCAGTCCCCCTATCAATGAGCAGTTCTTC.

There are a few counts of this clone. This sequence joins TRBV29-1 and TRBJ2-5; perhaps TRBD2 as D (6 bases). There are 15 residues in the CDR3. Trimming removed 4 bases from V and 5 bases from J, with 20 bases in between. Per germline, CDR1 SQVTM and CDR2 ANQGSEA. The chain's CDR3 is CSVVGPSEGGETQYF. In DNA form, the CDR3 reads TGCAGCGTTGTTGGGCCTAGCGAGGGCGGCGAGACCCAGTACTTC. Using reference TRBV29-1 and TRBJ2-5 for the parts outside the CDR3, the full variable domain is SAVISQKPSRDICQRGTSLTIQCQVDSQVTMMFWYRQQPGQSLTLIATANQGSEATYESGFVIDKFPISRPNLTFSTLTVSNMSPEDSSIYLCSVVGPSEGGETQYFGPGTRLLVL.

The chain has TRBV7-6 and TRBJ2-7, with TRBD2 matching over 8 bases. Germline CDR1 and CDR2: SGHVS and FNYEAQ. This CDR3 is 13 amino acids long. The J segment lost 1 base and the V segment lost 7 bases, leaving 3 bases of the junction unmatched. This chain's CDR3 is CASTASGSYEQYF. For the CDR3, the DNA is TGTGCCAGCACCGCTAGCGGGTCCTACGAGCAGTACTTC.

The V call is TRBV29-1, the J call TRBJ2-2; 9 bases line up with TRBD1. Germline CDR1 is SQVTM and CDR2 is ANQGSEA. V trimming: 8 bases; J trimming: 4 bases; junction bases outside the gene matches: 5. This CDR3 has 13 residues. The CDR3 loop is CSSRTGATGELFF. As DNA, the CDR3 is TGCAGCTCGCGGACAGGGGCCACCGGGGAGCTGTTTTTT.

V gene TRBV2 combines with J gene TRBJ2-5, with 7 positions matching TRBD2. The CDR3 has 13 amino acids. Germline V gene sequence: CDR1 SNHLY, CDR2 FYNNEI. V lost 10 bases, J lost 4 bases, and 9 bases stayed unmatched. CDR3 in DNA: TGTGCCACTTCGACTAGCCGGGCAGAGACCCAGTACTTC. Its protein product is CATSTSRAETQYF.

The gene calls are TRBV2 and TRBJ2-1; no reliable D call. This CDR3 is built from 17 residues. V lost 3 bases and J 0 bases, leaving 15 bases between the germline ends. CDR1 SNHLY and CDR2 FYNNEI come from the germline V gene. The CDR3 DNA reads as TGTGCCAGCAGTGATAGCTTCATGGCGAGCTCCTACAATGAGCAGTTCTTC. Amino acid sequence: CASSDSFMASSYNEQFF.

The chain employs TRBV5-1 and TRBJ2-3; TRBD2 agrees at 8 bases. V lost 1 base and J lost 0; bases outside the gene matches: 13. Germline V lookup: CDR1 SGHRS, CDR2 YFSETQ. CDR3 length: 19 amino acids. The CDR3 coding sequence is TGCGCCAGCAGCTTGAGAGGGGTAGCGGGGTCCTCTAGCACAGATACGCAGTATTTT. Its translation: CASSLRGVAGSSSTDTQYF.

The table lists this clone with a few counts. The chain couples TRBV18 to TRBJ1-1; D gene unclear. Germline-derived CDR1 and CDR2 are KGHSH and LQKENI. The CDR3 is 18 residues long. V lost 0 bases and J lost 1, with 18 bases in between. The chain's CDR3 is CASSPPFGQSFENTEAFF. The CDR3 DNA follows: TGTGCCAGCTCACCACCGTTTGGGCAGAGCTTTGAGAACACTGAAGCTTTCTTT.

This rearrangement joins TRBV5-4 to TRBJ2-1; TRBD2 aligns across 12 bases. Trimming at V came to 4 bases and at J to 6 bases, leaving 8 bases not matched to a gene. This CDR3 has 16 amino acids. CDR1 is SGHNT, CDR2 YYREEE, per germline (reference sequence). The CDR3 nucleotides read TGTGCCAGCAGCCCGGGGACTAGCGGGCTACTCAATGAGCAGTTCTTC. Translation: CASSPGTSGLLNEQFF. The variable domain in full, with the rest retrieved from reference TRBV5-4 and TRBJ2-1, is ETGVTQSPTHLIKTRGQQVTLRCSSQSGHNTVSWYQQALGQGPQFIFQYYREEENGRGNFPPRFSGLQFPNYSSELNVNALELDDSALYLCASSPGTSGLLNEQFFGPGTRLTVL.

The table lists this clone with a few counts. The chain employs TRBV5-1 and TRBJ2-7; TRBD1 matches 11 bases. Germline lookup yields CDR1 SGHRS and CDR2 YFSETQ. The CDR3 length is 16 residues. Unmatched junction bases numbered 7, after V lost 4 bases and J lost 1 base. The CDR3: CASSPPGQGGSYEQYF. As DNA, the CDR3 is TGCGCCAGCAGCCCGCCGGGACAGGGGGGATCCTACGAGCAGTACTTC.

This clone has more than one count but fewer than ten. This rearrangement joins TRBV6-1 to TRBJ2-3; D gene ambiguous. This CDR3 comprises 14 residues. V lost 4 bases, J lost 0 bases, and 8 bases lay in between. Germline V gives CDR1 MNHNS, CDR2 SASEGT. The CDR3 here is CASSVLTSTDTQYF. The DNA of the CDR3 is TGTGCCAGCAGTGTCCTGACTAGCACAGATACGCAGTATTTT.

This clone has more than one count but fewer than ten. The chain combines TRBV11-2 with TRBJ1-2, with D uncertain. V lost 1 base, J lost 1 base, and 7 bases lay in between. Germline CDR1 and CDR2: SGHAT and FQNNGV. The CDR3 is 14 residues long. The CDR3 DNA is TGTGCCAGCAGCTTAGTGGGAGATAACTATGGCTACACCTTC. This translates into CASSLVGDNYGYTF.

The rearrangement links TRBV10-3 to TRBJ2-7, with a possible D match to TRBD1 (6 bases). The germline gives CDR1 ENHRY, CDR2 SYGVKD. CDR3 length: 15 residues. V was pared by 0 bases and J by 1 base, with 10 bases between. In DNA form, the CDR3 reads TGTGCCATCAGTGAGTCGGGGGCAGCGTCCTACGAGCAGTACTTC. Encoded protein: CAISESGAASYEQYF.

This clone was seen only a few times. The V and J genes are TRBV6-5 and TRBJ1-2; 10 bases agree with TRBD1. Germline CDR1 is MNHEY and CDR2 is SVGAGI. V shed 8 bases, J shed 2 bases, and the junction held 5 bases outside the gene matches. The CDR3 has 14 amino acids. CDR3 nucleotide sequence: TGTGCCAGCCGCCGGGGACAGGGGAACTATGGCTACACCTTC. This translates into CASRRGQGNYGYTF.

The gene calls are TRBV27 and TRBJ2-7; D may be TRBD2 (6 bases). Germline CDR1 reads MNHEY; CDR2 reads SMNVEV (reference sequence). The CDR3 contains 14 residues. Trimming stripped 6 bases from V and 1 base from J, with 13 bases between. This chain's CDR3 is CASSRGGRSYEQYF. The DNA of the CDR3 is TGTGCCAGCAGCCGGGGAGGCAGATCCTACGAGCAGTACTTC.